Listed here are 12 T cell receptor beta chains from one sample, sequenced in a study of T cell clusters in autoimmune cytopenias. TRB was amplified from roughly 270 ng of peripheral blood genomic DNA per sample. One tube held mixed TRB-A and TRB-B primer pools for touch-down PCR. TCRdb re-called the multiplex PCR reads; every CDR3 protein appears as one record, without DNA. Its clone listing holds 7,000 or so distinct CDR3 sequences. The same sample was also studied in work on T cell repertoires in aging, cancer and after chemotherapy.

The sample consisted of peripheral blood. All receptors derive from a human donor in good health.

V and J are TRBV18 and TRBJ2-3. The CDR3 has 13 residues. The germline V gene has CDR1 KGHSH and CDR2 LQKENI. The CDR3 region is CASSRVDTDTQYF.

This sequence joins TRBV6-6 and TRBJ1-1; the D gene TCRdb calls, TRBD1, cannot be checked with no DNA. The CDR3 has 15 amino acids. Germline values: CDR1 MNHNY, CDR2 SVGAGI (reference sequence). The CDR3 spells CASSPTGQGGTEAFF.

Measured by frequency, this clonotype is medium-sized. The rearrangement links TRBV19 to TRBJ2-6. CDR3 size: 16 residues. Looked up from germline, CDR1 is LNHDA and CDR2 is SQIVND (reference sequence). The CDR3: CASSKDRGSGANVLTF.

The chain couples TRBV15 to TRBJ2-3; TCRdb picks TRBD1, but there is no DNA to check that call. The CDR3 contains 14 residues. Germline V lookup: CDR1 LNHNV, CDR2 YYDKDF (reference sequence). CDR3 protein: CATSRRAGDDTQYF.

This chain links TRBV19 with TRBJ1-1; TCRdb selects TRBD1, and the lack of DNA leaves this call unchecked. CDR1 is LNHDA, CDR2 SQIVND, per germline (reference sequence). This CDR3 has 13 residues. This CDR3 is CASMGVFNTEAFF.

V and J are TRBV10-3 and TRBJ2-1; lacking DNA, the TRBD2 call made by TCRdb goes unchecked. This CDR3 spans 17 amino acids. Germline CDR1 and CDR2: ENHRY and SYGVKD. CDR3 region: CAISDTSGGSSYNEQFF.

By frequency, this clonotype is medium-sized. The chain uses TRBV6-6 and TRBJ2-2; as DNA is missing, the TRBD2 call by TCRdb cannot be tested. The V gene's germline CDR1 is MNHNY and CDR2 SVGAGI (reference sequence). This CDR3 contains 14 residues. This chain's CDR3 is CASSYREDTGELFF.

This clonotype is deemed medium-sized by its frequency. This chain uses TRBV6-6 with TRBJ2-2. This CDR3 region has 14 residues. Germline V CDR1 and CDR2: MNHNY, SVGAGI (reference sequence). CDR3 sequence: CASSYAIRPGELFF.

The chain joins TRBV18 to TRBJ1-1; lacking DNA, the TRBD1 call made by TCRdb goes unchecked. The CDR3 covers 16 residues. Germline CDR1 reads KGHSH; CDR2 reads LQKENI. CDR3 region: CASSPQRTGLNTEAFF.

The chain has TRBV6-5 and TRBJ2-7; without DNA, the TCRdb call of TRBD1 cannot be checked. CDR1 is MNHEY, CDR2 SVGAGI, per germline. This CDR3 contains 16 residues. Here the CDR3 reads CASSYDPTGSWGEQYF.

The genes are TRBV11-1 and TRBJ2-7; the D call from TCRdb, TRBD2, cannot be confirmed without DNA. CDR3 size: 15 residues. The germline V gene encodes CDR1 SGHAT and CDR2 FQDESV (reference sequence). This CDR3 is CASSNGLGSYNEQYF.

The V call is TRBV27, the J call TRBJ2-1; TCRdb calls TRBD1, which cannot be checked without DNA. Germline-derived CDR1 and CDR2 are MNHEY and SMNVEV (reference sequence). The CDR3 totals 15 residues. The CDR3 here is CASSLNGALSGEQFF.